The text below deals with one TCR beta chain. Assay used: immunoSEQ multiplex PCR; TCRdb lists only in-frame clones, some missing. The sample includes 63,000 or so clones, 91% of them seen just once. The data are from a study of OX40 agonist ivuxolimab in advanced cancers. This CDR3 is 21 amino acids long. The V end was cut by 4 bases, the J end by 0 bases, with 31 bases between. The J gene is TRBJ2-7, the V gene TRBV23-1; weak D call: TRBD2 (7 bases). TRBV23-1 is an ORF, and what it does is uncertain. The sequence derives from an adult with an advanced solid tumor such as melanoma, head and neck, liver or kidney cancer. The material was CD4+ or CD8+ T cells sorted from blood, obtained in a trial of the OX40 agonist ivuxolimab. CDR3 in DNA: TGCGCCAGCAGTCTGAAGGGCAAGTGGCGGGAGTTGTTAGGGGGCTCCTACGAGCAGTACTTC. This codes for CASSLKGKWRELLGGSYEQYF.